This TCR beta chain was documented in a study of human T cells and chemical hapten exposure. This clonotype was counted a few times. TCRdb analysed the RACE reads with MiXCR anew, one entry per CDR3 protein. The sample yields fewer than 45,000 distinct CDR3 sequences, 9% to 12% seen once. Time point: pre-sensitization, week 0. This sample's treatment: therapeutic diphenylcyclopropenone sensitization with weekly scalp DPC. Before extraction, the whole blood was not fractionated, and total RNA was taken from it. The sample in question was whole blood, obtained in connection with sensitization to the hapten diphenylcyclopropenone (DPC). This TCR derives from a man between 50 and 59 years old with alopecia areata. Some clones in this sample may be carry-over from other donors' samples.

This chain's CDR3 is CATSRVAASGAYEQYF. Here the CDR3 DNA reads TGTGCCACCAGCAGAGTCGCCGCTAGCGGGGCCTACGAGCAGTACTTC. The rearrangement links TRBV15 to TRBJ2-7; 9 nucleotides align to TRBD2. The germline gives CDR1 LNHNV, CDR2 YYDKDF (reference sequence). The CDR3 covers 16 residues. V shed 1 base and J 2 bases; nucleotides not matched to a gene: 6.